This T cell receptor (beta chain) was obtained from a study of tumor-infiltrating lymphocytes in primary liver carcinoma. Study-wide context: Tumors were stage T1-T3 N0M0, about 4 to 11 cm across. Samples returned roughly 3.65 to 7.13 million productive TCRbeta reads, a yield that was similar across tissue types.

Extraction of RNA together with DNA used 20-30 mg of unsorted bulk tissue. Those patients suffered from chronic HBV infection and were treatment-naive. The authors sampled five separate regions per tumor. V was cut by 3 bases and J by 0 bases, with 7 bases left in between. Looked up from germline, CDR1 is SGHRS and CDR2 is YFSETQ. This CDR3 has 15 amino acids. This clonotype was seen a handful of times. A constant-region primer primed TCR beta cDNA synthesis from 450 to 550 ng of total RNA. Nested multiplex PCR, run for three rounds with slightly modified ARM-PCR, yielded TCR beta libraries. TRBV1-TRBV30 forward primers paired with a C-beta reverse primer were used in the first two PCR rounds, which ran 9 to 10 cycles each. TCRdb reanalysed the multiplex PCR reads using MiXCR and keeps one entry per CDR3 protein. The data hold more than 100,000 distinct CDR3 sequences, with 50% to 65% observed a single time.

The V call is TRBV5-1, the J call TRBJ2-6, with D hard to call. This receptor was taken from a woman in her sixties or seventies with primary liver carcinoma and hepatitis B virus infection. The sample was liver tumor tissue from sampling region 1. This sample's subset: tumor region T1, superior pole. The chain's CDR3 is CASSWTNSGANVLTF. CDR3 bases: TGCGCCAGCAGCTGGACCAACTCTGGGGCCAACGTCCTGACTTTC.